These 10 T cell receptor beta chains were sequenced from one sample in a study of siplizumab effects on memory and regulatory T cells. TCRdb's copy holds only in-frame clones and misses some; the assay was immunoSEQ multiplex PCR. The sample holds nearly 95,000 clones, 94% seen once. The source material was non-Treg CD4+ T cells sorted from blood. The receptors were gathered from a human donor in good health.

The chain carries TRBV5-1 and TRBJ2-1; D might be TRBD2 (5 bases). Per the germline V gene, CDR1 is SGHRS and CDR2 is YFSETQ. The CDR3 has 14 residues. V was clipped by 7 bases and J by 1 base, with 12 bases between them. The CDR3 loop reads CASRTGDSYNEQFF. In nucleotides, the CDR3 is TGCGCCAGCCGGACTGGGGATTCCTACAATGAGCAGTTCTTC.

The CDR3 bases are TGTGCCAGCAGTTACAAGGGACAGGGAATACAGGGCTACACCTTC. The encoded protein is CASSYKGQGIQGYTF. The J gene is TRBJ1-2, the V gene TRBV6-5; 9 positions agree with TRBD1. Germline CDR1 reads MNHEY; CDR2 reads SVGAGI. V lost 2 bases to trimming and J lost 8 bases; unmatched junction nucleotides: 9. The CDR3 is 15 residues long.

The V and J genes are TRBV7-2 and TRBJ2-1; 8 positions match TRBD2. The CDR3 has 17 amino acids. The junction had 5 bases not matched to a gene; V was cut back by 1 base and J by 0 bases. The germline V gene has CDR1 SGHTA and CDR2 FQGNSA. The CDR3 DNA sequence: TGTGCCAGCAGCTTAGGGGCCCTAGCGGGCTCCTACAATGAGCAGTTCTTC. Translation gives CASSLGALAGSYNEQFF.

The chain combines TRBV7-2 with TRBJ2-1, with 9 bases lining up with TRBD2. Germline CDR1 and CDR2: SGHTA and FQGNSA. The CDR3 has 16 amino acids. The V segment lost 1 base and the J segment 2 bases; nucleotides outside the gene matches: 3. CDR3 protein: CASSLGGGRAYNEQFF. CDR3 nucleotides: TGTGCCAGCAGCTTAGGGGGCGGGAGGGCCTACAATGAGCAGTTCTTC.

The chain combines TRBV2 with TRBJ2-3; D is uncertain. The V gene's germline CDR1 is SNHLY and CDR2 FYNNEI. The CDR3 is 16 amino acids. V shed 3 bases and J shed 0 bases, with 13 bases lying between them. The chain's CDR3 is CASSDPQTPSTDTQYF. The CDR3 DNA sequence: TGTGCCAGCAGTGATCCCCAAACCCCTAGCACAGATACGCAGTATTTT.

The chain employs TRBV7-8 and TRBJ1-1; D gene uncertain. The CDR3 is 17 amino acids. The germline CDR1 and CDR2 sequences are SGHVS and FQNEAQ. V shed 0 bases and J shed 1 base, with 15 bases lying between them. CDR3 DNA: TGTGCCAGCAGCTTAGCGGTCCCCCAGGTCTCGAACACTGAAGCTTTCTTT. Its translation: CASSLAVPQVSNTEAFF.

The chain has TRBV27 and TRBJ2-3; D gene unclear. This CDR3 comprises 14 residues. The V end was cut by 6 bases, the J end by 2 bases, with 12 bases between. In germline, CDR1 is MNHEY, CDR2 SMNVEV (reference sequence). The CDR3, as DNA: TGTGCCAGCAGAATGACTGGCGTCACAGATACGCAGTATTTT. It translates to CASRMTGVTDTQYF.

The chain employs TRBV2 and TRBJ1-6; maybe TRBD1 (5 bases). CDR1 and CDR2 (germline): SNHLY, FYNNEI. V was shortened by 2 bases and J by 7 bases, with 15 bases between the two germline ends. The CDR3 spans 16 residues. CDR3 sequence (DNA): TGTGCCAGCAGTGAAAATTCGGGACGGATAAATTCACCCCTCCACTTT. Residues: CASSENSGRINSPLHF.

This chain uses TRBV6-6 with TRBJ1-2; D possibly corresponds to TRBD1 (6 bases). Trimming removed 7 bases from V and 7 bases from J, with 13 bases in between. The CDR3 has 12 amino acids. Germline V gives CDR1 MNHNY, CDR2 SVGAGI (reference sequence). CDR3 sequence (DNA): TGTGCCAGCACCAAACAGGGACGTGGCTACACCTTC. Translated: CASTKQGRGYTF.

This clone showed up just a few times. The rearrangement links TRBV19 to TRBJ1-5; a possible D gene is TRBD1 (5 bases). The germline gives CDR1 LNHDA, CDR2 SQIVND (reference sequence). Trimming pared 1 base from V and 4 bases from J, leaving 11 bases between. The CDR3 length is 15 residues. CDR3 sequence reads: CASSIGPGWNQPQHF. In DNA, the CDR3 is TGTGCCAGTAGTATAGGTCCAGGGTGGAATCAGCCCCAGCATTTT.